The clone carrying this T cell receptor (beta chain) was detected a few times. One end of the junction varies from germline; a read error may be responsible. This sample was taken from a study of identical twins. From germline, CDR1 is SGHRS and CDR2 YFSETQ. The CDR3 runs 13 residues. TCRdb reprocessed the 5' RACE reads with MiXCR, giving one entry per CDR3 protein. The table includes 500,000 to 600,000 distinct CDR3 sequences, less than 25% detected once. These data were also filed under a second study, of T cells expressing NK-cell markers.

The sample was CD4+ T cells sorted from blood. The TCR originated in a woman between 18 and 29 years old in good health. This chain uses TRBV5-1 with TRBJ2-7; 7 positions match TRBD1. The CDR3 region has the DNA TGTGCCAGCAGCTTGGGACAGAACTACGAGCAGTACTTC. Translation: CASSLGQNYEQYF.